These 10 T cell receptor beta chains were sequenced from one sample in a study of T cell repertoires in cytomegalovirus infection. TCRdb re-called the reads through MiXCR, storing one row per CDR3 protein. The sample shows fewer than 1,000,000 distinct CDR3 sequences, around a third of them seen only once. For these TCRs, the target antigens are not known. Sequenced here: cultured CD8+ T cells from PBMCs, sampled from culture after CMV antigen stimulation. The receptors were sampled from a human donor in good health (CMV status not recorded). Some clones in this sample may be carry-over from other donors' samples.

The rearrangement joins TRBV4-2 to TRBJ1-3; no firm D call. Trimming cost V 2 bases and J 0 bases, with 14 bases left between them. The CDR3 loop spans 17 amino acids. Germline-derived CDR1 and CDR2 are LGHNA and YNFKEQ. The CDR3: CASSQQRIQNSGNTIYF. For the CDR3, the DNA is TGTGCCAGCAGCCAACAACGAATACAGAACTCTGGAAACACCATATATTTT.

The rearrangement uses TRBV4-1 and TRBJ2-5; D is undetermined. The CDR3 length is 16 residues. Trimming stripped 0 bases from V and 1 base from J, with 12 bases between. Germline CDR1 reads MGHRA; CDR2 reads YSYEKL. CDR3 sequence reads: CASSQDAAPPQETQYF. DNA of the CDR3: TGCGCCAGCAGCCAAGATGCGGCACCACCCCAAGAGACCCAGTACTTC.

The chain has TRBV5-1 and TRBJ1-2; 8 nucleotides agree with TRBD1. V lost 4 bases, J lost 8 bases, and 13 bases stayed unmatched. Germline V gives CDR1 SGHRS, CDR2 YFSETQ. The CDR3 loop spans 15 amino acids. CDR3 nucleotides: TGCGCCAGCAGCCAGGACAGGGTTGGTAATAAAGGCTACACCTTC. This translates into CASSQDRVGNKGYTF.

This clonotype showed up just a few times. The chain joins TRBV5-6 to TRBJ2-7, with 7 bases identical to TRBD2. Losses at the gene ends were 4 bases for V and 3 bases for J; bases not matched to a gene: 13. The CDR3 is 16 amino acids. Per the germline V gene, CDR1 is SGHDT and CDR2 is YYEEEE. In nucleotides, the CDR3 is TGTGCCAGCAGCGCCCGGGTTGGGACGGGGGGCTACGAGCAGTACGTC. This gives the protein CASSARVGTGGYEQYV.

This clonotype was observed a handful of times. The chain combines TRBV20-1 with TRBJ1-2; D uncertain. Germline loops: CDR1 DFQATT, CDR2 SNEGSKA (reference sequence). This CDR3 region has 13 residues. Trimming took 2 bases from V and 2 from J, leaving 9 bases between them. CDR3 residues: CSARSTVNYGYTF. The CDR3 nucleotides read TGCAGTGCTAGATCAACAGTGAACTATGGCTACACCTTC.

The rearrangement uses TRBV7-2 and TRBJ1-2; D might be TRBD1 (6 bases). V gave up 8 bases and J gave up 4 bases, with 17 bases separating them. This CDR3 region has 14 residues. Looked up from germline, CDR1 is SGHTA and CDR2 is FQGNSA. The CDR3 reads CASFGGGAIYGYTF. CDR3 coding DNA: TGTGCCAGCTTTGGGGGGGGCGCGATCTATGGCTACACCTTC.

This clonotype has a count of ten or more. The chain uses TRBV7-2 and TRBJ2-1; D is perhaps TRBD1 or TRBD2 (6 bases each). CDR3 size: 15 residues. The ends were cut back, 5 bases at V and 3 bases at J, with 14 bases in the middle. Germline lookup yields CDR1 SGHTA and CDR2 FQGNSA. In nucleotides, the CDR3 is TGTGCCAGCAGCACGAGGGGGGATTTCTACAATGAGCAGTTCTTC. Residues: CASSTRGDFYNEQFF.

The CDR3 loop reads CASSSTTSAGTDTQYF. CDR3 nucleotides: TGTGCCAGCAGTTCCACTACTAGCGCGGGCACAGATACGCAGTATTTT. This chain uses TRBV6-2 or TRBV6-3 with TRBJ2-3, with 7 bases fitting TRBD2. This CDR3 contains 16 residues. Losses at the gene ends were 4 bases for V and 1 base for J; bases not matched to a gene: 8. Germline CDR1 is MNHEY and CDR2 is SVGEGT.

The chain carries TRBV6-2 or TRBV6-3 and TRBJ2-1, with no clear D. CDR3 length: 12 amino acids. V lost 1 base to trimming and J lost 5 bases, with 3 bases between them. Per the germline V gene, CDR1 is MNHEY and CDR2 is SVGEGT. The CDR3 loop reads CASSYLNNEQFF. CDR3 DNA: TGTGCCAGCAGTTACTTGAACAATGAGCAGTTCTTC.

The rearrangement joins TRBV7-6 to TRBJ1-4, with D possibly TRBD1 on 5 matching bases. V lost 4 bases to trimming and J lost 10 bases, with 13 bases between them. Germline lookup yields CDR1 SGHVS and CDR2 FNYEAQ. The CDR3 has 13 amino acids. CDR3 sequence reads: CASSSFGDGKLFF. The CDR3 nucleotides are TGTGCCAGCAGCTCTTTTGGGGACGGAAAACTGTTTTTT.